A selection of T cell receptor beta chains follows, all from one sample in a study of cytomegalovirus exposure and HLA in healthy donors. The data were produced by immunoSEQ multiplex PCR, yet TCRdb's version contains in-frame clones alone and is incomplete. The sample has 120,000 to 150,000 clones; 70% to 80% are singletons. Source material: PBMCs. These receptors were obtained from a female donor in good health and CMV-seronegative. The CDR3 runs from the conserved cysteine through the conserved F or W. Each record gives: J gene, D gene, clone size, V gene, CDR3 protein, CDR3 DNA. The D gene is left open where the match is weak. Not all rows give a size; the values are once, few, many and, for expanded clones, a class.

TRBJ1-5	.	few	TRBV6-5	CASSYSQGTNQPQHF	TGTGCCAGCAGTTACTCACAGGGTACCAATCAGCCCCAGCATTTT
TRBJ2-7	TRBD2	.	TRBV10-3	CAISLAVTYEQYF	TGTGCCATCAGTCTAGCGGTTACCTACGAGCAGTACTTC
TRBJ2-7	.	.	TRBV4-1	CASSPRSGERARPGEQYF	TGCGCCAGCAGCCCAAGGTCCGGAGAGCGGGCCCGGCCGGGCGAGCAGTACTTC
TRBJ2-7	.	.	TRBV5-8	CASSSEPRGLSYEQYF	TGTGCCAGCAGCTCCGAACCTCGAGGGCTTAGCTACGAGCAGTACTTC
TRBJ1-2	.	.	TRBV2	CASSEYRGWYGYTF	TGTGCCAGCAGTGAATATAGGGGGTGGTATGGCTACACCTTC
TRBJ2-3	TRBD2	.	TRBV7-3	CASSPGLVTDTQYF	TGTGCCAGCAGCCCAGGACTAGTCACAGATACGCAGTATTTT
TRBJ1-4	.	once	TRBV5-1	CASSTGARGNEKLFF	TGCGCCAGCAGCACCGGGGCCAGGGGTAATGAAAAACTGTTTTTT
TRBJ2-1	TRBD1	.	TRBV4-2	CASSLKGGDRAYNEQFF	TGTGCCAGCAGCCTAAAAGGGGGGGACAGGGCCTACAATGAGCAGTTCTTC
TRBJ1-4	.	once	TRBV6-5	CASSTHNEKLFF	TGTGCCAGCAGTACTCATAATGAAAAACTGTTTTTT
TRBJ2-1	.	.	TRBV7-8	CASNPTPVPTASLYNEQFF	TGTGCCAGCAACCCGACACCGGTCCCAACTGCCTCACTCTACAATGAGCAGTTCTTC
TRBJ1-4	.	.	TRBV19	CASSALRLFF	TGTGCCAGTAGTGCCCTAAGACTGTTTTTT
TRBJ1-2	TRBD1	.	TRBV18	CASSQDRDGYTF	TGTGCCAGCTCGCAAGACAGGGATGGCTACACCTTC
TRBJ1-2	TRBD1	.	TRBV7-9	CASSVRDRSNYGYTF	TGTGCCAGCAGCGTACGGGACAGATCTAACTATGGCTACACCTTC
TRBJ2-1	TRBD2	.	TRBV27	CASSSSGWGNNEQFF	TGTGCCAGCAGCAGTAGCGGGTGGGGGAACAATGAGCAGTTCTTC
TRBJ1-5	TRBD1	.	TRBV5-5	CASSLTGVNQPQHF	TGTGCCAGCAGCTTGACAGGGGTAAATCAGCCCCAGCATTTT
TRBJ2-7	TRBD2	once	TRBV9	CASSGTSGPYEQYF	TGTGCCAGCAGCGGAACTAGCGGCCCCTACGAGCAGTACTTC
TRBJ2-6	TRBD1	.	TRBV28	CASSLLGQGRSGANVLTF	TGTGCCAGCAGTTTACTGGGACAGGGGCGGTCTGGGGCCAACGTCCTGACTTTC
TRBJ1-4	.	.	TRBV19	CASSIKQTWAVSGEKLFF	TGTGCCAGTAGTATCAAACAAACCTGGGCCGTCTCGGGAGAAAAACTGTTTTTT
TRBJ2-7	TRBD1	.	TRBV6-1	CASSEGDRSYEQYF	TGTGCCAGCAGTGAAGGGGACAGGTCCTACGAGCAGTACTTC
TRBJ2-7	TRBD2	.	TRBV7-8	CASSETSGRPHEQYF	TGTGCCAGCAGCGAGACTAGCGGGAGGCCCCACGAGCAGTACTTC
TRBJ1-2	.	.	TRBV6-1	CASSTGVFNYGYTF	TGTGCCAGCAGTACAGGCGTTTTTAACTATGGCTACACCTTC
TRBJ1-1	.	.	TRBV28	CASSLLQGTEAFF	TGTGCCAGCAGTTTGTTACAGGGAACTGAAGCTTTCTTT
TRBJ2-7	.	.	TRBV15	CATSSPSGDFAEQYF	TGTGCCACCAGCAGCCCTAGTGGGGACTTCGCCGAGCAGTACTTC
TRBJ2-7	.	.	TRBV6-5	CASRVTGSSYEQYF	TGTGCCAGCAGAGTGACAGGTAGCTCCTACGAGCAGTACTTC
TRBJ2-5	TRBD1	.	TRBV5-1	CASSPLVTGAIGETQYF	TGCGCCAGCAGCCCTTTAGTGACAGGGGCTATAGGAGAGACCCAGTACTTC
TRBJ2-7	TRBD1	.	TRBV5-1	CASSLRTGDAYEQYF	TGCGCCAGCAGCTTGAGGACAGGGGACGCCTACGAGCAGTACTTC
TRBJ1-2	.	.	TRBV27	CASTPGTYYGYTF	TGTGCCAGCACGCCCGGGACATACTATGGCTACACCTTC
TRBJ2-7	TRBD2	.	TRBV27	CASSFPAGGPGYEQYF	TGTGCCAGCAGTTTTCCAGCGGGAGGCCCTGGCTACGAGCAGTACTTC
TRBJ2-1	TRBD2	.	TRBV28	CASSGGLAVREQFF	TGTGCCAGCAGTGGGGGACTAGCGGTACGTGAGCAGTTCTTC
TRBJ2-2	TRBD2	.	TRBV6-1	CASSVFRSGRLTGELFF	TGTGCCAGCAGTGTTTTTAGGAGCGGGAGGCTTACCGGGGAGCTGTTTTTT
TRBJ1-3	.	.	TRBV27	CASSVTYGRNTIYF	TGTGCCAGCAGTGTGACATACGGCAGAAACACCATATATTTT
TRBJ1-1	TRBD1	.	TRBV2	CASSRPTGGVSTEAFF	TGTGCCAGCAGTCGACCGACAGGGGGCGTTAGCACTGAAGCTTTCTTT
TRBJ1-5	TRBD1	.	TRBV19	CASSTPPGTAEYSNQPQHF	TGTGCCAGTAGTACCCCCCCCGGGACAGCTGAGTATAGCAATCAGCCCCAGCATTTT
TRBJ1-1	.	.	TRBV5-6	CASSLGSCEAFF	TGTGCCAGCAGCTTGGGGAGCTGTGAAGCTTTCTTT
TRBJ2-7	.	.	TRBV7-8	CASSLRAGPSYEQYF	TGTGCCAGCAGCTTAAGGGCAGGGCCCTCCTACGAGCAGTACTTC
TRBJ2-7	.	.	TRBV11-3	CASSTPGKQSYEQYF	TGTGCCAGCAGCACCCCGGGTAAACAATCCTACGAGCAGTACTTC
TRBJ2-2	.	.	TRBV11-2	CASSADGSGGNTGELFF	TGTGCCAGCAGCGCAGACGGCTCCGGGGGGAACACCGGGGAGCTGTTTTTT
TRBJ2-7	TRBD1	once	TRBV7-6	CASSPPGGAGEQYF	TGTGCCAGCAGCCCCCCAGGGGGCGCGGGGGAGCAGTACTTC
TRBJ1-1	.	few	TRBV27	CATNTGIAPNTEAFF	TGTGCCACCAACACAGGGATTGCCCCTAACACTGAAGCTTTCTTT
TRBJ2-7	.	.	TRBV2	CASRTRERAAYEQYF	TGTGCCAGCAGGACGAGGGAGCGGGCCGCCTACGAGCAGTACTTC
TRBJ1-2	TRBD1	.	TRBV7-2	CASSSNLQGAWGYTF	TGTGCCAGCAGCTCAAACTTACAGGGGGCATGGGGCTACACCTTC
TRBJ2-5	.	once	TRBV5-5	CASSPTEGTTKETQYF	TGTGCCAGCAGCCCAACCGAGGGAACGACCAAAGAGACCCAGTACTTC
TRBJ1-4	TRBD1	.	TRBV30	CAWSEQGNNEKLFF	TGTGCCTGGAGTGAACAGGGGAATAATGAAAAACTGTTTTTT
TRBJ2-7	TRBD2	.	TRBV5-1	CASSVSGGVGSYEQYF	TGCGCCAGCAGCGTCAGCGGGGGGGTTGGCTCCTACGAGCAGTACTTC
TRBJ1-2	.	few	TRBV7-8	CASSLSDYGYTF	TGTGCCAGCAGCTTATCAGATTATGGCTACACCTTC
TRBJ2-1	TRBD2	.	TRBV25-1	CASSDGTSGWDEQFF	TGTGCCAGCAGTGACGGGACTAGCGGGTGGGATGAGCAGTTCTTC
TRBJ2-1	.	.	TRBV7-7	CASSPQWGDEQFF	TGTGCCAGCAGCCCACAGTGGGGGGATGAGCAGTTCTTC
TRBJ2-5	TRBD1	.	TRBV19	CASSTTGGRETQYF	TGTGCCAGTAGTACGACAGGGGGCAGGGAGACCCAGTACTTC
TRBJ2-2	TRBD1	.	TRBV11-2	CASSRQGDGTGELFF	TGTGCCAGCAGCCGACAGGGCGACGGCACCGGGGAGCTGTTTTTT
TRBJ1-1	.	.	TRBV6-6	CASLNTEAFF	TGTGCCAGCTTAAACACTGAAGCTTTCTTT
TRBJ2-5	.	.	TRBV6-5	CASKPSGVQETQYF	TGTGCCAGCAAACCATCGGGGGTTCAAGAGACCCAGTACTTC
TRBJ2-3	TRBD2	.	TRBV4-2	CASSQGRGAGFPDTQYF	TGTGCCAGCAGCCAAGGGCGGGGGGCCGGATTTCCAGATACGCAGTATTTT
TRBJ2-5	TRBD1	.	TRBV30	CAWRNRGGGTQYF	TGTGCCTGGAGGAACAGGGGCGGCGGGACCCAGTACTTC
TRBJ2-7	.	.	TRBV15	CATSRASGVLGPYEQYF	TGTGCCACCAGCAGAGCCTCAGGGGTCCTGGGCCCTTACGAGCAGTACTTC